The present TCR beta chain was sequenced within a study of CD8 T cells in Susac syndrome. A quantity of about 0.5 to 1 ug RNA underwent reverse transcription using random hexamers. TCRdb passed the immunoSEQ multiplex PCR reads through MiXCR, listing each CDR3 protein once. This sample yields around 190,000 distinct CDR3 sequences, of which 80% to 95% are seen a single time; approximately 0.1% belongs to the top ten. The CDR3 has 15 residues. V lost 5 bases and J lost 2, with 15 bases in between. Sequencing used CD4+ T cells from PBMCs. The TCR was taken from a human donor in good health. The genes are TRBV12-3 or TRBV12-4 and TRBJ1-2; perhaps TRBD1 as D (6 bases). In nucleotides, the CDR3 is TGTGCCAGCAGTCATCGGACAGCTTCCAACTATGGCTACACCTTC. Translating gives CASSHRTASNYGYTF.